This T cell receptor (beta chain) emerged from a study of T-cell memory formation after mild COVID-19. Broader study findings: CD4/CD8 balance characterized clones contracting day 15 to 85, and CD4+ skew characterized later expanders. Shrinking CD4+ clones resided mostly in CM and EM, and CD8+ ones in EMRA.

About this clonotype itself: Its antigen is unidentified.

TCRdb re-called the 5' RACE reads with MiXCR, one entry per CDR3 protein. The profile shows under 450,000 distinct CDR3 sequences, less than 25% of them singletons. Sequences were obtained from PBMCs or a T cell subset sorted from them (not recorded which). The sequence derives from an adult woman who had mild COVID-19 (a few samples of this study predate the infection). Cell type and time point are not known.

CDR3 bases: TGTGCCAGCAGGTACAAGGGAAGTGCGACGGACGAGCAGTACTTC. Translation gives CASRYKGSATDEQYF. The chain combines TRBV5-5 with TRBJ2-7; D is ambiguous. Germline loops: CDR1 SGHKS, CDR2 YYEKEE (reference sequence). Trimming stripped 5 bases from V and 5 bases from J, with 20 bases between. The CDR3 runs to 15 residues.